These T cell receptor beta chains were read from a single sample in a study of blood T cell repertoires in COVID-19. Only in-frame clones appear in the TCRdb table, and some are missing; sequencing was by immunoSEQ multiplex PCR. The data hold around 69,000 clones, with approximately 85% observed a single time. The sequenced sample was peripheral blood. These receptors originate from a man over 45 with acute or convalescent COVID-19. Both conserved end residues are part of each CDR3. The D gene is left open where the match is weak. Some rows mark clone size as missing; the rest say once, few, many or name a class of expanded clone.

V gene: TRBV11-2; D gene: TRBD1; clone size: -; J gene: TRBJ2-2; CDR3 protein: CASSLIGGENTGELFF; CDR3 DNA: TGTGCCAGCAGCTTAATAGGGGGCGAGAACACCGGGGAGCTGTTTTTT
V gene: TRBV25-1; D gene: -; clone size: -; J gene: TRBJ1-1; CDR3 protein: CASSGGGRTEAFF; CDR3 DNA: TGTGCCAGCAGTGGAGGGGGACGCACTGAAGCTTTCTTT
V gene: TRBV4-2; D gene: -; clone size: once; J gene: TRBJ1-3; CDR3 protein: CASSQEAGGNTIYF; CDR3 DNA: TGTGCCAGCAGCCAAGAGGCCGGGGGAAACACCATATATTTT
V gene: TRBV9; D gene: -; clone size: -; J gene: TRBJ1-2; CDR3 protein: CASSPGKNYGYTF; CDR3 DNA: TGTGCCAGCAGCCCCGGGAAAAACTATGGCTACACCTTC
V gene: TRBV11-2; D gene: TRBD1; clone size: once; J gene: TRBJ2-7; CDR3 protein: CASSPLGTGNEQYF; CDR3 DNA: TGTGCCAGCAGCCCGCTCGGGACAGGGAACGAGCAGTACTTC
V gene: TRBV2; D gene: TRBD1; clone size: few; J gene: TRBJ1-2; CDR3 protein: CASNARDSKDGYTF; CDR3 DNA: TGTGCCAGCAACGCAAGGGACAGTAAGGATGGCTACACCTTC
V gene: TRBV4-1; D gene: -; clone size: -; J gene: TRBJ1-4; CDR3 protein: CASSQVYSFNEKLFF; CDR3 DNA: TGCGCCAGCAGCCAAGTTTACAGTTTTAATGAAAAACTGTTTTTT
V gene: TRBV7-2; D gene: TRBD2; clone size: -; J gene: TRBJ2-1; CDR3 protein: CASSYTSGGTYNEQFF; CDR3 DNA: TGTGCCAGCAGCTACACTAGCGGGGGCACCTACAATGAGCAGTTCTTC
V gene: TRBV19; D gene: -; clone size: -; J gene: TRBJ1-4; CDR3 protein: CATNDLPGRGKLFF; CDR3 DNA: TGTGCCACCAATGACCTACCGGGCCGGGGGAAACTGTTTTTT
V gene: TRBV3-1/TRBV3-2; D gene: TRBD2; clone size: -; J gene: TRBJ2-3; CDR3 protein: CASSQDITGGTQYF; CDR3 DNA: TGTGCCAGCAGCCAAGATATTACGGGGGGTACGCAGTATTTT
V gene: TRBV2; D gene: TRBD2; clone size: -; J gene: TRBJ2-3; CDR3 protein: CASTVGAIGRLTRGGKGTQYF; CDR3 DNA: TGTGCCAGCACGGTTGGGGCGATTGGACGACTCACGCGGGGGGGCAAGGGTACGCAGTATTTT
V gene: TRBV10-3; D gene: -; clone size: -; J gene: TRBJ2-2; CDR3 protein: CATKEGNTGELFF; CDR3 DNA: TGTGCCACAAAGGAGGGGAACACCGGGGAGCTGTTTTTT
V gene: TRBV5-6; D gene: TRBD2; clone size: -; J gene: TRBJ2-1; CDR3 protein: CASSLQTGTIYNEQFF; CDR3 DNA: TGTGCCAGCAGCTTGCAGACCGGGACTATCTACAATGAGCAGTTCTTC
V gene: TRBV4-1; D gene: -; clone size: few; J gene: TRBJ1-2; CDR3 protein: CASSQVSGLGKTTSYGYTF; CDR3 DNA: TGCGCCAGCAGCCAAGTTTCGGGGTTGGGCAAAACGACTAGCTATGGCTACACCTTC
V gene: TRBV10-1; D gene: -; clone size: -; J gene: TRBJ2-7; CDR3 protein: CASSVGPEVGEQYF; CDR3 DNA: TGCGCCAGCAGTGTGGGCCCGGAGGTCGGGGAGCAGTACTTC
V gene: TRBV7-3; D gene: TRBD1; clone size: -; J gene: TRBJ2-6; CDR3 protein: CASSLTGFPGANVLTF; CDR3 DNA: TGTGCCAGCAGCCTGACAGGGTTCCCTGGGGCCAACGTCCTGACTTTC